This T cell receptor beta chain is drawn from a study of cytotoxic CD8 clonotypes in ibrutinib-treated CLL. V lost 4 bases to trimming and J lost 0 bases, with 13 bases between them. From germline, CDR1 is SGHNT and CDR2 YYREEE (reference sequence). The CDR3 has 15 amino acids. With respect to this clone: The antigen is undetermined.

Clones were sequenced by immunoSEQ multiplex PCR, and TCRdb holds only the in-frame ones, with some missing. This sample yields approximately 210,000 clones, of which over 55% are seen a single time; around an eighth belongs to the top ten. Overall study results and limits: The study found clonality rose at ibrutinib response, then fell toward baseline at progression.

The source is a human donor with chronic lymphocytic leukemia. J is TRBJ1-2 and V is TRBV5-4; no clear D gene. Sequenced material: PBMCs, taken after 24 months of ibrutinib treatment. CDR3 DNA sequence: TGTGCCAGCAGCCCAGACGCGAATACTAACTATGGCTACACCTTC. This encodes CASSPDANTNYGYTF.